This T cell receptor beta chain is from a study of graft-versus-host responses after intestinal transplantation. About the research overall: Once they had received anti-thymocyte globulin induction, all recipients took tacrolimus and steroids for around 3 years.

To note about this clone: Its cognate antigen is unknown.

CDR1 and CDR2 (germline): SGDLS, YYNGEE. V lost 4 bases to trimming and J lost 0 bases, with 19 bases between them. The CDR3 consists of 17 residues. The data were produced by immunoSEQ multiplex PCR, yet TCRdb's version contains in-frame clones alone and is incomplete. Altogether around 97,000 clones are present, around 91% being singletons, with the ten largest covering roughly 0.2%. Findings and caveats of the study: GvH clones detected in recipient marrow included some appearing first in ileum or blood.

This TCR was sampled from a human donor who was the organ donor for an intestinal transplant. The sample consisted of unstimulated CD4+ T cells sorted from spleen or lymph node cells, taken before transplant. The chain links TRBV9 to TRBJ1-1; D uncertain. The CDR3, as DNA: TGTGCCAGCAGCTCGGAAGGCACTACCCCCTTGAACACTGAAGCTTTCTTT. Translated: CASSSEGTTPLNTEAFF.